This TCR beta chain came from a study of Tregs in tolerant kidney transplant recipients. Germline CDR1 and CDR2: SGHRS and YFSETQ. Trimming at V came to 5 bases and at J to 5 bases, leaving 10 bases not matched to a gene. The CDR3 spans 15 residues. Clones were read by immunoSEQ multiplex PCR, and TCRdb kept only the in-frame ones, dropping some. This repertoire shows about 69,000 clones, approximately 91% found once; its top ten account for around 0.38%. The origin of this receptor is a human donor who received a combined kidney and bone marrow transplant. The chain couples TRBV5-1 to TRBJ2-5; 9 nucleotides agree with TRBD1. The source was CD4+ T cells from blood, collected before the transplant. CDR3 nucleotides: TGCGCCAGCAGGAGTCCCGGGACAGGGTTGGAGACCCAGTACTTC. This encodes CASRSPGTGLETQYF.